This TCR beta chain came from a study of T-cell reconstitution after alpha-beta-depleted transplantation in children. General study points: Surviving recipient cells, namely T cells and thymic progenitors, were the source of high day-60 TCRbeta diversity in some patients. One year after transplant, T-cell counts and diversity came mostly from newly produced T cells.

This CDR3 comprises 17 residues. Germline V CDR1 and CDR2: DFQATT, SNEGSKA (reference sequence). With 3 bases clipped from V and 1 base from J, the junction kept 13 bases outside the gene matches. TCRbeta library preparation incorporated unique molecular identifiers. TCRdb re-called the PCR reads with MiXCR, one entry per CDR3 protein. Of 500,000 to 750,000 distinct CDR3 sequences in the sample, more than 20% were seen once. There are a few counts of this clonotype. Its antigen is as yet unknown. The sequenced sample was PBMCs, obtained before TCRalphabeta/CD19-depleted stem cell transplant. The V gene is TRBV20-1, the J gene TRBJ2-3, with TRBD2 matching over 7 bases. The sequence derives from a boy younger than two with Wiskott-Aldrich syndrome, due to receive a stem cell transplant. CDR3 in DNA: TGCAGTGCTAGGGGGCGGAGAGGGAGGGGAGGCACAGATACGCAGTATTTT. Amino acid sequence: CSARGRRGRGGTDTQYF.